A selection of T cell receptor beta chains follows, all from one sample in a study of tumor-infiltrating lymphocytes in oesophageal squamous cell carcinoma. TCRdb reanalysed the PCR reads using MiXCR and keeps one entry per CDR3 protein. The profile shows just over 20,000 distinct CDR3 sequences, about 35% of them singletons. The sequenced sample was esophageal tumor tissue. Every receptor here comes from a male donor with esophageal squamous cell carcinoma. CDR3s include the opening cysteine and the closing phenylalanine or tryptophan. Fields, in order: V gene, J gene, D gene, clone size, CDR3 DNA, CDR3 protein. A D gene is named only where the DNA matches it firmly. The listing skips clone size in some rows; elsewhere it reads once, few, many or a size class.

V: TRBV20-1; J: TRBJ2-4; D: TRBD1; size: .; DNA: TGCAGTGCTAGAGCCGGGACAGGGGGTGAGGAGCAGTACTTC; CDR3: CSARAGTGGEEQYF
V: TRBV7-6; J: TRBJ2-7; D: .; size: .; DNA: TGTGCCAGCAGCTTAGAACGGACCTACGAGCAGTACTTC; CDR3: CASSLERTYEQYF
V: TRBV28; J: TRBJ2-5; D: TRBD1; size: few; DNA: TGTGCCAGCAGTTCCGGGGGGACAGGGTATCATGAGACCCAGTACTTC; CDR3: CASSSGGTGYHETQYF
V: TRBV18; J: TRBJ2-7; D: TRBD2; size: many; DNA: TGTGCCAGCTCACCGGGGGGGAAGAGTACCTACGAGCAGTACTTC; CDR3: CASSPGGKSTYEQYF
V: TRBV11-2; J: TRBJ2-6; D: .; size: many; DNA: TGTGCCAGCAGCTTAGAGAGCCAGGGTTTTTCTGGGGCCAACGTCCTGACTTTC; CDR3: CASSLESQGFSGANVLTF
V: TRBV6-1; J: TRBJ2-3; D: .; size: .; DNA: TGTGCCAGCACGGCCAAAGGGAGGTATACGCAGTATTTT; CDR3: CASTAKGRYTQYF
V: TRBV7-4; J: TRBJ2-7; D: TRBD1; size: .; DNA: TGTGCCAGCAGTTGGGGACAGTCCTACGAGCAGTACTTC; CDR3: CASSWGQSYEQYF
V: TRBV10-2; J: TRBJ2-1; D: .; size: many; DNA: TGCGCCAGCAAATTGGGACTGTCGAGGGGCGGTGAGCAGTTCTTC; CDR3: CASKLGLSRGGEQFF
V: TRBV5-4; J: TRBJ1-3; D: .; size: .; DNA: TGTGCCAGCAGCCCCACCCTCGAAAGCTCTGGAAACACCATATATTTT; CDR3: CASSPTLESSGNTIYF
V: TRBV7-2; J: TRBJ2-1; D: TRBD1; size: .; DNA: TGTGCCAGCAGCTCTCAAGGGACAGGGGTTTTCAATGAGCAGTTCTTC; CDR3: CASSSQGTGVFNEQFF
V: TRBV6-1; J: TRBJ2-7; D: TRBD2; size: many; DNA: TGTGCCAGCATCTCTAGCGGGAGGACCCACGAGCAGTACTTC; CDR3: CASISSGRTHEQYF
V: TRBV5-1; J: TRBJ2-7; D: TRBD1; size: .; DNA: TGCGCCAGCAGCTTGGGGCAGGGGGAAGGCAATGAGCAGTACTTC; CDR3: CASSLGQGEGNEQYF
V: TRBV10-2; J: TRBJ1-1; D: .; size: many; DNA: TGCGCCAGCAGCGATGACGACGGGAGAAACACTGAAGCTTTCTTT; CDR3: CASSDDDGRNTEAFF
V: TRBV28; J: TRBJ1-4; D: TRBD1; size: .; DNA: TGTGCCAGCCGAGGAGGGACAGGGGATTTTCAAGAAAAACTGTTTTTT; CDR3: CASRGGTGDFQEKLFF
V: TRBV6-8; J: TRBJ2-6; D: .; size: .; DNA: TGTGCCAGCAGTGTAGTTCCCTCTGGGGCCAACGTCCTGACTTTC; CDR3: CASSVVPSGANVLTF
V: TRBV7-8; J: TRBJ2-7; D: TRBD1; size: once; DNA: TGTGCCAGCATCGAAGCCGGGACAGCCTACTACGAGCAGTACTTC; CDR3: CASIEAGTAYYEQYF
V: TRBV7-3; J: TRBJ2-1; D: .; size: few; DNA: TGTGCCAGCAGCTTGGGTGGGGGGGCGTACAATGAGCAGTTCTTC; CDR3: CASSLGGGAYNEQFF
V: TRBV7-2; J: TRBJ2-2; D: .; size: .; DNA: TGTGCCAGCAGCTTATTCATAGCGAACACCGGGGAGCTGTTTTTT; CDR3: CASSLFIANTGELFF
V: TRBV12-3/TRBV12-4; J: TRBJ1-6; D: TRBD1; size: many; DNA: TGTGCCAGCAGTTTAAAGGACAGGGATAATTCACCCCTCCACTTT; CDR3: CASSLKDRDNSPLHF
V: TRBV7-2; J: TRBJ2-7; D: TRBD1; size: medium-sized; DNA: TGTGCCAGCAGCTTAGCGCATTCAGGGACAGGACTGTACGAGCAGTACTTC; CDR3: CASSLAHSGTGLYEQYF
V: TRBV6-8; J: TRBJ2-2; D: .; size: .; DNA: TGTGCCAGCAGTTCCACTCGCCCGGACGGCGCGAACACCGGGGAGCTGTTTTTT; CDR3: CASSSTRPDGANTGELFF
V: TRBV7-6; J: TRBJ2-3; D: TRBD2; size: .; DNA: TGTGCCAGCAGCTCAAGACTAGCGGGAGGGATCACAGATACGCAGTATTTT; CDR3: CASSSRLAGGITDTQYF
V: TRBV10-1; J: TRBJ2-1; D: .; size: many; DNA: TGCGCCAGCAGGGACCAAGGGACGGACTCGGGCGGGCAGTTCTTC; CDR3: CASRDQGTDSGGQFF
V: TRBV28; J: TRBJ2-5; D: TRBD1; size: .; DNA: TGTGCCAGCAGTTCGGGACAGTTGAAAGAGACCCAGTACTTC; CDR3: CASSSGQLKETQYF
V: TRBV7-6; J: TRBJ2-5; D: .; size: .; DNA: TGTGCCAGCAGCGTATTTGGGTTTAGGGGAGAGACCCAGTACTTC; CDR3: CASSVFGFRGETQYF
V: TRBV6-1; J: TRBJ2-5; D: TRBD1; size: many; DNA: TGTGCCAGCAGTGACATTCCGGGACAGGGGGCATCGACCCAGTACTTC; CDR3: CASSDIPGQGASTQYF
V: TRBV6-1; J: TRBJ1-1; D: .; size: many; DNA: TGTGCCAGCAGTCCGTACTACAGGGAAGAAACTGAAGCTTTCTTT; CDR3: CASSPYYREETEAFF
V: TRBV12-3/TRBV12-4; J: TRBJ2-2; D: TRBD1; size: .; DNA: TGTGCCAGCAGTCCCAGTCGACAGGGGTTTATCGGGGAGCTGTTTTTT; CDR3: CASSPSRQGFIGELFF
V: TRBV4-1; J: TRBJ1-1; D: .; size: .; DNA: TGCGCCAGCAGCCCGTCACGCAACATTGAAGCTTTCTTC; CDR3: CASSPSRNIEAFF
V: TRBV7-2; J: TRBJ2-2; D: .; size: .; DNA: TGTGCCAGCAGCTTGTATGAGAACACCGGGGAGCTGTTTTTT; CDR3: CASSLYENTGELFF
V: TRBV7-8; J: TRBJ2-5; D: .; size: once; DNA: TGTGCCAGCAGCACCCGCTCAACTATACGGGCGACCCAGTACTTC; CDR3: CASSTRSTIRATQYF
V: TRBV12-3/TRBV12-4; J: TRBJ2-7; D: .; size: .; DNA: TGTGCCAGCGGGAGCGCCTTCTCCTACAATGAGCAGTACTTC; CDR3: CASGSAFSYNEQYF
V: TRBV7-3; J: TRBJ2-3; D: TRBD1; size: .; DNA: TGTGCCAGCAGCTTAGAGGGGGCGATAGATACGCAGTATTTT; CDR3: CASSLEGAIDTQYF
V: TRBV28; J: TRBJ2-5; D: TRBD2; size: many; DNA: TGTGCCAGCTCAGAGTCTTCGAGCGGGAGTCATGAGCAGTACTTC; CDR3: CASSESSSGSHEQYF
V: TRBV9; J: TRBJ2-7; D: TRBD2; size: .; DNA: TGTGCCAGCAGCGTCTCTAGCGGGAGCTCCTACGAGCAGTACTTC; CDR3: CASSVSSGSSYEQYF
V: TRBV19; J: TRBJ2-6; D: .; size: .; DNA: TGTGCCAGTAGTATCGAAAGGGTTTTCGGTTCTGGGGCCAACGTCCTGACTTTC; CDR3: CASSIERVFGSGANVLTF
V: TRBV7-4; J: TRBJ2-2; D: TRBD2; size: .; DNA: TGTGCCAGCAGCTTAAGGGGGGGGGGGACTAGCGGGAGGGTCGCGAACACCGGGGAGCTGTTTTTT; CDR3: CASSLRGGGTSGRVANTGELFF
V: TRBV7-8; J: TRBJ2-5; D: .; size: .; DNA: TGTGCCAGCAGCAAACAGGGAGCCGGATGGGCCCAGTACTTC; CDR3: CASSKQGAGWAQYF
V: TRBV27; J: TRBJ1-1; D: .; size: many; DNA: TGTGCCAGCAGTCCGAGCCTACAGAGGCTTGAAGCTTTCTTT; CDR3: CASSPSLQRLEAFF
V: TRBV27; J: TRBJ2-7; D: .; size: .; DNA: TGTGCCAGCAGCCTCCGGCAGGCGAGCTCCTACGAGCAGTACTTC; CDR3: CASSLRQASSYEQYF
V: TRBV7-2; J: TRBJ2-4; D: TRBD2; size: .; DNA: TGTGCCAGCAGCGATACTAGCGGGAACTACAATGAGCAGTACTTC; CDR3: CASSDTSGNYNEQYF
V: TRBV27; J: TRBJ1-2; D: .; size: many; DNA: TGTGCCAGCAGTCCCTTCATCGGCGGCTACACCTTC; CDR3: CASSPFIGGYTF
V: TRBV28; J: TRBJ2-3; D: .; size: few; DNA: TGTGCCAGCAGCCAGGGACTTAGCACAGATACGCAGTATTTT; CDR3: CASSQGLSTDTQYF
V: TRBV7-2; J: TRBJ2-5; D: .; size: .; DNA: TGTGCCAGCAGCTTAGCACCCCGTTCCGGGGGCCAGTACTTC; CDR3: CASSLAPRSGGQYF
V: TRBV10-2; J: TRBJ2-3; D: TRBD2; size: once; DNA: TGCGCCAGCAGCCTCGGACTAGCGGGGGGGGTGGTGCAGTATTTT; CDR3: CASSLGLAGGVVQYF